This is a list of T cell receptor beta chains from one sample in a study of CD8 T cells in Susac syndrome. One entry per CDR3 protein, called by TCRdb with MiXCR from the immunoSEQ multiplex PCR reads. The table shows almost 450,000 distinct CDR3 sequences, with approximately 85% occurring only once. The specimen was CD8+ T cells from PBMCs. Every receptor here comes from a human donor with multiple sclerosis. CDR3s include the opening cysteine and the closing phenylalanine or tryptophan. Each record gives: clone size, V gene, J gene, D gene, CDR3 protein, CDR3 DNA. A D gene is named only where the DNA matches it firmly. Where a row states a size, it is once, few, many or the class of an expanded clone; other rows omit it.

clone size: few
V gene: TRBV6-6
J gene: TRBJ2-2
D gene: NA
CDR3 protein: CASSRRTTNTGELFF
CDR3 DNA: TGTGCCAGCAGTCGAAGGACAACGAACACCGGGGAGCTGTTTTTT

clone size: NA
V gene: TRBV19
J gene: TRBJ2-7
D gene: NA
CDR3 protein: CASGYSVSYEQYF
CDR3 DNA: TGTGCCAGTGGCTATAGCGTTTCCTACGAGCAGTACTTC

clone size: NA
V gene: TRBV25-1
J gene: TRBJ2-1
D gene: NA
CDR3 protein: CASIGGRTYNEQFF
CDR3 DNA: TGTGCCAGCATTGGAGGGCGCACCTACAATGAGCAGTTCTTC

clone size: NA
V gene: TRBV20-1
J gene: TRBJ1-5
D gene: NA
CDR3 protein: CSVGPGKGNQPQHF
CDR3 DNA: TGCAGTGTCGGGCCGGGGAAGGGCAATCAGCCCCAGCATTTT

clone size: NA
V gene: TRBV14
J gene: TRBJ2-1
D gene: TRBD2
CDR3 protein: CASSRPLQAGGNNEQFF
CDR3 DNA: TGTGCCAGCAGCCGCCCGCTACAAGCGGGAGGAAACAATGAGCAGTTCTTC

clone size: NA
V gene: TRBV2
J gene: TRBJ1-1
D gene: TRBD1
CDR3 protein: CARPDREDTEAFF
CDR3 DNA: TGTGCCAGGCCAGACAGGGAAGACACTGAAGCTTTCTTT

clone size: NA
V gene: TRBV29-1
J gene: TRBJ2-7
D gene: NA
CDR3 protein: CSVEGVKGSYEQYF
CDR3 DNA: TGCAGCGTTGAAGGAGTGAAGGGGTCCTACGAGCAGTACTTC

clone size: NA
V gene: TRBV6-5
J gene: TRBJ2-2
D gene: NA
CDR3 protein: CASSYSPIPGAGELFF
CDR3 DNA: TGTGCCAGCAGTTACTCGCCGATCCCGGGGGCCGGGGAGCTGTTTTTT

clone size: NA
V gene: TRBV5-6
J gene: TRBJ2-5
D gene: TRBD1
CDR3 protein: CASSTWTGQWETQYF
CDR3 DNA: TGTGCCAGCAGCACGTGGACAGGGCAATGGGAGACCCAGTACTTC

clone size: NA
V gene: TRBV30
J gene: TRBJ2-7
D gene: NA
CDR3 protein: CAWSLDFQSHEQYF
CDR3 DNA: TGTGCCTGGAGTTTGGACTTCCAAAGCCACGAGCAGTACTTC

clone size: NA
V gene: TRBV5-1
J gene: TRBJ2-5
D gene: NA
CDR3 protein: CASSLFRGETQYF
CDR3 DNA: TGCGCCAGCAGCTTATTTCGTGGAGAGACCCAGTACTTC

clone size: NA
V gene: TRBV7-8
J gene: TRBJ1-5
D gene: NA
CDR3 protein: CASSSDSRGPQHF
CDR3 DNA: TGTGCCAGCAGCTCGGACAGCAGAGGGCCCCAGCATTTT

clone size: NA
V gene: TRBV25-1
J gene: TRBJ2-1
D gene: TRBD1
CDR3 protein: CASSRTGEYERFF
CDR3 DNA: TGTGCCAGCAGTCGAACAGGGGAATATGAGCGTTTCTTC

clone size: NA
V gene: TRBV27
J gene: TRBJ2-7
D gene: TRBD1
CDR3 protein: CASSSRQGALSYEQYF
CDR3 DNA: TGTGCCAGCAGTTCGCGACAGGGGGCACTTTCCTACGAGCAGTACTTC

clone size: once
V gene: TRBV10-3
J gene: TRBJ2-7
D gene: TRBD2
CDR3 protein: CATTAGEGPYEQYF
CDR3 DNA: TGTGCCACAACGGCCGGGGAGGGCCCCTACGAGCAGTACTTC

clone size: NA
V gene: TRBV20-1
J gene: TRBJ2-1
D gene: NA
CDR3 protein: CSARGTAGTSEQFF
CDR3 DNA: TGCAGTGCTAGGGGGACTGCCGGGACGAGTGAGCAGTTCTTC

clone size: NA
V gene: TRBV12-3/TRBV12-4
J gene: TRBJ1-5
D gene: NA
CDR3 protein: CASSLFSEILSNQPQHF
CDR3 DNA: TGTGCCAGCAGTTTATTTTCAGAGATACTTAGCAATCAGCCCCAGCATTTT

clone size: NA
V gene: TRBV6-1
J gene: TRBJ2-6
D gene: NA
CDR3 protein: CASSGRRPDRGANVLTF
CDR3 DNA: TGTGCCAGCAGTGGTAGACGGCCGGATCGGGGGGCCAACGTCCTGACTTTC

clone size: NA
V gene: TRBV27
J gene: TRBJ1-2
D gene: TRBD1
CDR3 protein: CASSPSLGQGSGYTF
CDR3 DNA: TGTGCCAGCAGTCCCAGCCTGGGACAGGGAAGTGGCTACACCTTC

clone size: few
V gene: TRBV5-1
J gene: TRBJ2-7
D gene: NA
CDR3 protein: CASSLSAGVYNEQYF
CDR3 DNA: TGCGCCAGCAGCTTGTCGGCAGGGGTATACAACGAGCAGTACTTC

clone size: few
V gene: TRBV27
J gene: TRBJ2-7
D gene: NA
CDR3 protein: CASSWSGSYEQYF
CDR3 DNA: TGTGCCAGCAGTTGGTCGGGATCCTACGAGCAGTACTTC

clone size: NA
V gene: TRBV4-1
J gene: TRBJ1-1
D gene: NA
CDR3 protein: CASSQGGRDEAFF
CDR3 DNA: TGCGCCAGCAGCCAAGGGGGCAGGGACGAAGCTTTCTTT

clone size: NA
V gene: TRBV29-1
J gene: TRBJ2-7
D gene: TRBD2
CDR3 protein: CSVPKAGGDSYEQYF
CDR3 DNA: TGCAGCGTCCCAAAGGCGGGGGGAGACTCCTACGAGCAGTACTTC

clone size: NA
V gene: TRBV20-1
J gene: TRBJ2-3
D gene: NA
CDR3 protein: CSARRSTSTDTQYF
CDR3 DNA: TGCAGTGCCAGACGTTCGACTAGCACAGATACGCAGTATTTT

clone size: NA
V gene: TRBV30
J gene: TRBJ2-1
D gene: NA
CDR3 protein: CAWSPGDSRRLIKTYNEQFF
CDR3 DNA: TGTGCCTGGAGTCCCGGGGACTCCCGCAGACTCATCAAAACCTACAATGAGCAGTTCTTC

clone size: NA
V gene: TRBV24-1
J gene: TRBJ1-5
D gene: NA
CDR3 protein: CATSDRGYNQPQHF
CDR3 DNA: TGTGCCACCAGTGATAGGGGTTATAATCAGCCCCAGCATTTT

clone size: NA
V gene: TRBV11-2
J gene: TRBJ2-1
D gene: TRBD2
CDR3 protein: CASTPGLAGAEGEQFF
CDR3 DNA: TGTGCCAGCACCCCCGGTCTAGCGGGAGCCGAGGGTGAGCAGTTCTTC

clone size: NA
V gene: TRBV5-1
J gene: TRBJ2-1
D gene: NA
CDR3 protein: CASSLSVHEQFF
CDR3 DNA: TGCGCCAGCAGCTTGTCCGTTCATGAGCAGTTCTTC

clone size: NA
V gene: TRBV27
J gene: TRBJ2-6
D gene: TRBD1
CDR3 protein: CASSSTGVAGGANVLTF
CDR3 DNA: TGTGCCAGCAGTTCTACAGGGGTGGCGGGTGGGGCCAACGTCCTGACTTTC

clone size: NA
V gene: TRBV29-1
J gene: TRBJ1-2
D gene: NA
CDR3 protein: CSVEALGRVNYGYTF
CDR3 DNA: TGCAGCGTTGAAGCCCTGGGCAGGGTGAACTATGGCTACACCTTC

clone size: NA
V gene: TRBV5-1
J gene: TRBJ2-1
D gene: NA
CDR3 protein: CASSLGRSNEQFF
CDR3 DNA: TGTGCCAGCAGTTTGGGTAGGAGCAATGAGCAGTTCTTC

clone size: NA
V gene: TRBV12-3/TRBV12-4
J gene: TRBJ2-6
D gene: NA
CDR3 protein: CASSSAGGPGVSGANVLTF
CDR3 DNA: TGTGCCAGCAGTTCAGCTGGGGGTCCAGGCGTCTCTGGGGCCAACGTCCTGACTTTC

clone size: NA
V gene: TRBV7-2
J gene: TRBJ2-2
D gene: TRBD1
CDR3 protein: CASSSTGGTTGELFF
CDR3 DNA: TGTGCCAGCAGCTCCACAGGGGGAACCACCGGGGAGCTGTTTTTT

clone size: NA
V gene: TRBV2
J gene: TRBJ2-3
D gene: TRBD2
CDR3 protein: CASPPGTSGRAVDTQYF
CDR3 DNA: TGTGCCAGCCCCCCCGGGACTAGCGGGAGGGCCGTAGATACGCAGTATTTT

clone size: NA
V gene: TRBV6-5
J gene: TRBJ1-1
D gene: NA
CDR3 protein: CASSYGAGRGVAFF
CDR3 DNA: TGTGCCAGCAGTTACGGGGCAGGCCGCGGAGTGGCTTTCTTT

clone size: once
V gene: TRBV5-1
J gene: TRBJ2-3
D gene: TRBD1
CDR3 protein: CASSSRDRSFTDTQYF
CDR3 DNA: TGCGCCAGCAGCTCCCGGGACAGATCATTCACAGATACGCAGTATTTT

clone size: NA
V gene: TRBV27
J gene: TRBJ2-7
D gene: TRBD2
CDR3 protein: CASSSGSTYEQYF
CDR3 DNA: TGTGCCAGCAGTAGCGGGAGTACCTACGAGCAGTACTTC

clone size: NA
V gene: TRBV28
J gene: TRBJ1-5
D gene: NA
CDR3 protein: CASSFKGTVQPQHF
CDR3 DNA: TGTGCCAGCAGTTTTAAGGGGACGGTTCAGCCCCAGCATTTT

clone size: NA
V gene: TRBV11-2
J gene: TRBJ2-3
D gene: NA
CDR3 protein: CASETWVIPSTDTQYF
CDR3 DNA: TGTGCCAGCGAGACGTGGGTTATCCCCTCTACAGATACGCAGTATTTT

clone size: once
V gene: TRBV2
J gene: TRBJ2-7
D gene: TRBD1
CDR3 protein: CATNSGTDGYEQYF
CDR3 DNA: TGTGCCACCAATTCCGGGACAGACGGCTACGAGCAGTACTTC

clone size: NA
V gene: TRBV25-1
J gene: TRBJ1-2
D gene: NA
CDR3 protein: CASSEFFSTGSYGYTF
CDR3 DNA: TGTGCCAGCAGTGAATTTTTTAGTACAGGATCCTATGGCTACACCTTC

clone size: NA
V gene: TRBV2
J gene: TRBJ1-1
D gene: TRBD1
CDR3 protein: CASRAGTGVTEAFF
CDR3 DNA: TGTGCCAGCAGGGCCGGGACAGGGGTAACTGAAGCTTTCTTT

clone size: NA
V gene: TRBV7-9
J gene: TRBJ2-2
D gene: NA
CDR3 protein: CASNKTRTGELFF
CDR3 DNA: TGTGCCAGCAACAAAACCCGGACCGGGGAGCTGTTTTTT

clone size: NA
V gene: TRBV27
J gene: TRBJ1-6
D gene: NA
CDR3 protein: CASSLGVGSGSPLHF
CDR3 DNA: TGTGCCAGCAGCTTAGGGGTGGGGTCGGGTTCACCCCTCCACTTT

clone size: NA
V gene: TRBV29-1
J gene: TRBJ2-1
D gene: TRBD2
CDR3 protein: CSVEAPSGSGEQFF
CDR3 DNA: TGCAGCGTTGAAGCCCCTAGCGGGAGTGGTGAGCAGTTCTTC

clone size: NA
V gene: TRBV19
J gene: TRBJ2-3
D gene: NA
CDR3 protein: CASSITLDITDTQYF
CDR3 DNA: TGTGCCAGTAGTATAACCCTCGACATCACAGATACGCAGTATTTT

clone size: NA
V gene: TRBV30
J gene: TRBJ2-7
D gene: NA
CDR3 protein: CAWSAWWAPNSYEQYF
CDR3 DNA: TGTGCCTGGAGTGCCTGGTGGGCACCCAACTCCTACGAGCAGTACTTC

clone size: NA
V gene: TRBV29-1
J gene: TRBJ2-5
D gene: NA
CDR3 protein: CSVGRRVGQETQYF
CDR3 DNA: TGCAGCGTTGGGAGGAGGGTTGGACAAGAGACCCAGTACTTC

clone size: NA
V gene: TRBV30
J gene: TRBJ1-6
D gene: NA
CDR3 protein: CAWSLNSPLHF
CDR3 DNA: TGTGCCTGGAGTCTTAATTCACCCCTCCACTTT

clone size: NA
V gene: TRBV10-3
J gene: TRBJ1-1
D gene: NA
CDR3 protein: CAIGERSTEAFF
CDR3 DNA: TGTGCCATCGGGGAGCGGAGCACTGAAGCTTTCTTT

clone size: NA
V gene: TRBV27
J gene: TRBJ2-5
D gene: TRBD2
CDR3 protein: CASSPLTSGETQYF
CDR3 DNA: TGTGCCAGCAGTCCCCTGACTAGCGGGGAGACCCAGTACTTC

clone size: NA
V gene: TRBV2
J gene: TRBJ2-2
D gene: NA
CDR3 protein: CASSDSTLGVVGTGELFF
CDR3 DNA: TGTGCCAGCAGTGACTCAACTTTGGGGGTGGTGGGCACCGGGGAGCTGTTTTTT

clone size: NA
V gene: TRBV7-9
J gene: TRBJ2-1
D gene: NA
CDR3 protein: CASSTSTEKPSNEQFF
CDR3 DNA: TGTGCCAGCAGCACCTCGACAGAGAAACCCTCCAATGAGCAGTTCTTC

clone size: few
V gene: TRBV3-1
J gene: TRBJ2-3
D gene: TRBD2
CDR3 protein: CASSQEGKREPSDTQYF
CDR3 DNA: TGTGCCAGCAGCCAAGAGGGAAAGCGGGAGCCCTCAGATACGCAGTATTTT

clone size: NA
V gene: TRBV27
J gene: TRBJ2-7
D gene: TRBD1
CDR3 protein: CASSFWAGGGLWQYF
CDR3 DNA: TGTGCCAGCAGTTTTTGGGCAGGGGGCGGGCTGTGGCAGTACTTC